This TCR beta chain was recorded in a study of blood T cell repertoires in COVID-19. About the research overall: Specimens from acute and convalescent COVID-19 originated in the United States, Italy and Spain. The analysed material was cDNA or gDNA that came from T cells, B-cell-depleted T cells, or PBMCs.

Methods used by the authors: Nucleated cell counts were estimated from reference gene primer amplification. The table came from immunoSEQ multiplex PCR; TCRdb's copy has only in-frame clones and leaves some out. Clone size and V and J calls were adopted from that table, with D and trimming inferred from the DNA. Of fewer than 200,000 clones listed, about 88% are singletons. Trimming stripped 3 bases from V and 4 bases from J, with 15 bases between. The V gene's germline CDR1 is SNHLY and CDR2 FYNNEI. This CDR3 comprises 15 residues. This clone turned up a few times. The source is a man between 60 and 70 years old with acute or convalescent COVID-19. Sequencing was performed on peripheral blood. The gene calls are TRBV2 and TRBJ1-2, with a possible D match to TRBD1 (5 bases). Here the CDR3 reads CASSDFTGDGYGYTF. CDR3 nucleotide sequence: TGTGCCAGCAGTGACTTCACAGGAGACGGCTATGGCTACACCTTC.